This T cell receptor beta chain was identified during a study of cytomegalovirus exposure and HLA in healthy donors. The CDR3 has 14 residues. Germline V CDR1 and CDR2: MDHEN, SYDVKM. Losses at the gene ends were 3 bases for V and 4 bases for J; bases not matched to a gene: 5. It was with 60 Vbeta and 13 Jbeta primers that the PCR ran. Measured with immunoSEQ multiplex PCR; TCRdb has only the in-frame clones, and not every one. The profile covers more than 150,000 clones, with over 75% appearing a single time and 1% taken by the ten largest. About this clone: The antigen is not known.

General study points: Presence/absence results assume similar sequencing depth per donor, which may not hold. Per a prior analysis, the majority of TCR beta V segments were productive roughly 87% or roughly 30% of the time.

Sequencing was done on a sample of PBMCs. The gene calls are TRBV28 and TRBJ1-2; 7 nucleotides agree with TRBD1. The origin of this receptor is a woman between 45 and 65 years old in good health and CMV-seropositive. As DNA, the CDR3 is TGTGCCAGCAGTTTGTCGAGGGGGCCCTATGGCTACACCTTC. Protein sequence: CASSLSRGPYGYTF.